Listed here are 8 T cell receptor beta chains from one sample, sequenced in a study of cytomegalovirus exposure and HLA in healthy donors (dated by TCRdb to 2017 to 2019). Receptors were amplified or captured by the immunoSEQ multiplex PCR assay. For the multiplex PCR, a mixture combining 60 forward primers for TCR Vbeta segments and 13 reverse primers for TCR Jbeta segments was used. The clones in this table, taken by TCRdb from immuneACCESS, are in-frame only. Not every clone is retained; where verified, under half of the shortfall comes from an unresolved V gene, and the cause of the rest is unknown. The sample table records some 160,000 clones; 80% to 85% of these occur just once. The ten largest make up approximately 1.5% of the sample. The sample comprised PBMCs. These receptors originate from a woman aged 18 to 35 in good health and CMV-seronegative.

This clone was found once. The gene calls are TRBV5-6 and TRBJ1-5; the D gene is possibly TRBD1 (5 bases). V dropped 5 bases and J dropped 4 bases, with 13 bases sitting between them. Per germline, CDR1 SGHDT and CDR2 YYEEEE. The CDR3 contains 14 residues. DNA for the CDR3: TGTGCCAGCAGTTCCGACAGAGATAATCAGCCCCAGCATTTT. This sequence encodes CASSSDRDNQPQHF.

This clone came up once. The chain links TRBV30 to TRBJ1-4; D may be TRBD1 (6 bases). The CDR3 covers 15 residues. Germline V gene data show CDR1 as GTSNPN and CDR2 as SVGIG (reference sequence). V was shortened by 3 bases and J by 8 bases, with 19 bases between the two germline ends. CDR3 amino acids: CAWSPRTDLTEKLFF. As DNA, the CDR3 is TGTGCCTGGAGCCCAAGGACAGACCTGACAGAAAAACTGTTTTTT.

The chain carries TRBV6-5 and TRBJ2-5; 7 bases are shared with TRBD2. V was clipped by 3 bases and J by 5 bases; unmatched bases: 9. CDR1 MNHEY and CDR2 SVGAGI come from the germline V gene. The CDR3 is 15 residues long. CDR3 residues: CASSYPPGEGETQYF. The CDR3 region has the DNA TGTGCCAGCAGTTATCCCCCCGGGGAGGGCGAGACCCAGTACTTC.

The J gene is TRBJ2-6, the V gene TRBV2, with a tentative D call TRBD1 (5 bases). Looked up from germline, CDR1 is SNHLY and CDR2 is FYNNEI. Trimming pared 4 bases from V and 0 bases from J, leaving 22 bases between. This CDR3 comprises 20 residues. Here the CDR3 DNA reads TGTGCCAGCAGTGGCCTGACAGACCATGGCCCGCTCTCTGGGGCCAACGTCCTGACTTTC. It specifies CASSGLTDHGPLSGANVLTF. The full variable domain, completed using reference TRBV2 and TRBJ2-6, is EPEVTQTPSHQVTQMGQEVILRCVPISNHLYFYWYRQILGQKVEFLVSFYNNEISEKSEIFDDQFSVERPDGSNFTLKIRSTKLEDSAMYFCASSGLTDHGPLSGANVLTFGAGSRLTVL.

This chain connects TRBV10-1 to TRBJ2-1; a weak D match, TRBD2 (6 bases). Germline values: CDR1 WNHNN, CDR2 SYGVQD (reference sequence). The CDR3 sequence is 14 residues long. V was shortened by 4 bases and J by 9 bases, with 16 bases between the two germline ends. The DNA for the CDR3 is TGCGCCAGCAGTGCCAGACTAGAGGTGGCTGAGCAGTTCTTC. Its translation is CASSARLEVAEQFF.

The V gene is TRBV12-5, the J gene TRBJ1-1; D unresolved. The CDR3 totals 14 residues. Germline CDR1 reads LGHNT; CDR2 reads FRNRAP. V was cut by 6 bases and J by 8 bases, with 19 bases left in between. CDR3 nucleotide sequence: TGTGCTAGTGGCCAGACTGGAGGTCTAAGGGAAGCTTTCTTT. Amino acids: CASGQTGGLREAFF.

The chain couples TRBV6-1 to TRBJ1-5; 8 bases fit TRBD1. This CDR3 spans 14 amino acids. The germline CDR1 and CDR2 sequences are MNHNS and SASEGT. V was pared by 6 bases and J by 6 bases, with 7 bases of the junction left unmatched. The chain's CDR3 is CASRPGTGVQPQHF. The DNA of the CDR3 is TGTGCCAGCAGACCCGGGACAGGAGTTCAGCCCCAGCATTTT.

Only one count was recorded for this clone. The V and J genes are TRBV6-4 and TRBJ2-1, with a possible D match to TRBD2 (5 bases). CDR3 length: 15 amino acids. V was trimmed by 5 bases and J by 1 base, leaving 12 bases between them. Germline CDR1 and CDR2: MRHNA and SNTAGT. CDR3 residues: CASSPPGGSYNEQFF. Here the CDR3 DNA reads TGTGCCAGCAGTCCCCCCGGCGGGTCCTACAATGAGCAGTTCTTC.